This T cell receptor beta chain was documented in a study of siplizumab effects on memory and regulatory T cells. The method was immunoSEQ multiplex PCR; TCRdb's version includes in-frame clones alone and lacks a portion of them. Found here are just over 40,000 clones, 70% to 90% of them singletons; the top ten hold around 0.25%. From germline, CDR1 is SGHRS and CDR2 YFSETQ. The CDR3 runs 14 residues. This receptor was identified in a human donor in good health. The specimen was naive CD4+ T cells sorted from blood. The rearrangement uses TRBV5-1 and TRBJ2-5; D is uncertain. Near its end, the DNA agrees better with TRBJ2-7, so the J call may be wrong. CDR3 protein: CASSGGWAAYEQYF. CDR3 nucleotides: TGCGCCAGCAGCGGTGGATGGGCTGCCTACGAGCAGTACTTC.